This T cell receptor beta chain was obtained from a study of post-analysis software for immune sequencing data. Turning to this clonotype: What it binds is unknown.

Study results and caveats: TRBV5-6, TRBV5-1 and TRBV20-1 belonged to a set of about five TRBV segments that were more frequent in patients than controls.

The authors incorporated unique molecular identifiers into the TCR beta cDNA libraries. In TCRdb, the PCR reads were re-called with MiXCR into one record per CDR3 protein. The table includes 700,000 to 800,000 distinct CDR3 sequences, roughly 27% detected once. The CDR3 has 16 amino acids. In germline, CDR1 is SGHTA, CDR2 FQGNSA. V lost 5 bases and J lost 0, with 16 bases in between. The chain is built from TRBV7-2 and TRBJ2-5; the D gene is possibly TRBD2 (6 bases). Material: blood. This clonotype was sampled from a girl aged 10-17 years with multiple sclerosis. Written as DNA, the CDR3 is TGTGCCAGCAGCCGCATGGGGACTGCGAACCAAGAGACCCAGTACTTC. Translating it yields CASSRMGTANQETQYF.